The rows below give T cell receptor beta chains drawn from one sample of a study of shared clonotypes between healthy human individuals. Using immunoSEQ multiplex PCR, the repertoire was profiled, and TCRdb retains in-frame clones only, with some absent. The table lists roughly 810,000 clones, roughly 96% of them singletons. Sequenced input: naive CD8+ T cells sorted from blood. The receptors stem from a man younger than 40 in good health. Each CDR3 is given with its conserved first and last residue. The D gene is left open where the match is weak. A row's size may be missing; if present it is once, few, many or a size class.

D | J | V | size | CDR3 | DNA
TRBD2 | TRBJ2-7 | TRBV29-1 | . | CSVGAGGLAGGMVEQYF | TGCAGCGTGGGGGCGGGCGGACTGGCGGGAGGTATGGTCGAGCAGTACTTC
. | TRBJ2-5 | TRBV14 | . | CASSQVGGETQYF | TGTGCCAGCAGCCAAGTTGGGGGAGAGACCCAGTACTTC
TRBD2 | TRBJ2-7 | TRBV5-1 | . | CASSPYRDYIYEQYF | TGCGCCAGCAGCCCCTACCGGGACTACATCTACGAGCAGTACTTC
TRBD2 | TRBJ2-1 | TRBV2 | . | CASSDETSGRNEQFF | TGTGCCAGCAGTGACGAGACTAGCGGGAGAAATGAGCAGTTCTTC
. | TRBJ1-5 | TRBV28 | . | CASSPPAPIGIDQPQHF | TGTGCCAGCAGTCCCCCCGCACCGATCGGGATCGATCAGCCCCAGCATTTT
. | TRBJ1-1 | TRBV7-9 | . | CASRTQVGEAFF | TGTGCCAGCAGAACCCAAGTGGGTGAAGCTTTCTTT
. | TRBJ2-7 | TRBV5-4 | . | CASSSSGAYEQYF | TGTGCCAGCAGCTCTTCCGGGGCCTACGAGCAGTACTTC
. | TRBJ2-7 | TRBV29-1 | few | CSAYGADPYEQYF | TGCAGCGCTTATGGGGCAGACCCCTACGAGCAGTACTTC
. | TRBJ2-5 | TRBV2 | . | CASIRAHQETQYF | TGTGCCAGCATTAGGGCACACCAAGAGACCCAGTACTTC
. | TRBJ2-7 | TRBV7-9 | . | CASSSDRSGYEQYF | TGTGCCAGCAGCAGCGACAGGTCAGGCTACGAGCAGTACTTC